Presented here are 16 T cell receptor beta chains from one specimen sequenced in a study of blood T cell repertoires in COVID-19. Generated by immunoSEQ multiplex PCR, the TCRdb table keeps only in-frame clones and is missing some. Among under 200,000 clones listed, more than 85% were seen once. The sequencing sample was made of peripheral blood. The source is a man between 60 and 75 years old with COVID-19, enrolled during active disease.

The gene calls are TRBV29-1 and TRBJ1-2; D is uncertain. V was pared by 7 bases and J by 8 bases, with 17 bases between. The CDR3 has 12 residues. In germline, CDR1 is SQVTM, CDR2 ANQGSEA. CDR3 sequence reads: CSGGDRKEGYTF. In nucleotides, the CDR3 is TGCAGCGGCGGTGATCGGAAGGAAGGCTACACCTTC.

This chain uses TRBV2 with TRBJ1-5, with D hard to call. The CDR3 has 14 residues. The V end lost 5 bases, the J end lost 7 bases, and 15 bases lay between the germline ends. CDR1 and CDR2 from the germline V gene are SNHLY and FYNNEI. CDR3 protein: CASSRQDLRQPQHF. The CDR3 DNA reads as TGTGCCAGCAGTCGGCAGGACTTAAGGCAGCCCCAGCATTTT. The full variable domain, with the rest looked up from reference TRBV2 and TRBJ1-5, is EPEVTQTPSHQVTQMGQEVILRCVPISNHLYFYWYRQILGQKVEFLVSFYNNEISEKSEIFDDQFSVERPDGSNFTLKIRSTKLEDSAMYFCASSRQDLRQPQHFGDGTRLSIL.

The chain couples TRBV18 to TRBJ2-5; 7 positions match TRBD2. V was clipped by 4 bases and J by 2 bases; unmatched bases: 7. The CDR3 contains 15 residues. Germline V gene data show CDR1 as KGHSH and CDR2 as LQKENI. The DNA of the CDR3 is TGTGCCAGCTCACAAATTCCGGGACTACAAGAGACCCAGTACTTC. This encodes CASSQIPGLQETQYF.

This clone was seen a few times. The chain recombines TRBV6-6 with TRBJ2-2; D possibly corresponds to TRBD2 (6 bases). CDR1 MNHNY and CDR2 SVGAGI come from the germline V gene (reference sequence). The CDR3 has 16 residues. V was shortened by 6 bases and J by 3 bases, with 17 bases between the two germline ends. Here the CDR3 reads CASRTVAVGDTGELFF. CDR3 DNA: TGTGCCAGCAGAACCGTAGCGGTAGGCGACACCGGGGAGCTGTTTTTT.

This chain joins TRBV13 and TRBJ1-2, with 8 bases aligning to TRBD1. Germline lookup yields CDR1 PRHDT and CDR2 FYEKMQ (reference sequence). The V gene end was trimmed by 1 base and the J gene end by 9 bases; junction bases not matched to a gene: 10. The CDR3 has 15 amino acids. The CDR3 is CASSLVAGGAWSYTF. In DNA form, the CDR3 reads TGTGCCAGCAGCTTAGTGGCAGGGGGCGCTTGGAGCTACACCTTC.

V and J are TRBV9 and TRBJ2-3; 7 bases are a match to TRBD2. This CDR3 comprises 15 residues. In germline, CDR1 is SGDLS, CDR2 YYNGEE. With V trimmed by 1 base and J by 2 bases, 4 bases remained unmatched. CDR3: CASSVYAGDTDTQYF. As DNA, the CDR3 is TGTGCCAGCAGCGTATATGCGGGAGACACAGATACGCAGTATTTT.

J is TRBJ2-1 and V is TRBV5-5; weak D call: TRBD1 (5 bases). Germline V gene lookup returns CDR1 SGHKS and CDR2 YYEKEE (reference sequence). V was shortened by 4 bases and J by 5 bases, with 10 bases between the two germline ends. This CDR3 is built from 13 residues. Written as DNA, the CDR3 is TGTGCCAGCAGCCCTTGGACAAACAATGAGCAGTTCTTC. This translates into CASSPWTNNEQFF.

The rearrangement joins TRBV2 to TRBJ1-2; no clear D gene. CDR1 is SNHLY and CDR2 is FYNNEI in the germline V gene. This CDR3 spans 11 amino acids. V was trimmed by 10 bases and J by 8 bases, leaving 14 bases between them. The CDR3 DNA follows: TGTGCCACCACAGTCCTCGGCGGCTACACCTTC. Encoded protein: CATTVLGGYTF.

The J gene is TRBJ1-6, the V gene TRBV6-6; 8 bases line up with TRBD1. This CDR3 spans 17 amino acids. The germline CDR1 and CDR2 sequences are MNHNY and SVGAGI (reference sequence). V shed 5 bases, J shed 4 bases, and the junction held 10 bases outside the gene matches. CDR3 nucleotide sequence: TGTGCCAGCAGTCCCTCCCAGGGGGCGATGTATAATTCACCCCTCCACTTT. It specifies CASSPSQGAMYNSPLHF.

This sequence joins TRBV14 and TRBJ2-2; TRBD2 agrees at 16 bases. Germline V CDR1 and CDR2: SGHDN, FVKESK. The CDR3 is 20 residues long. Unmatched junction bases numbered 12, after V lost 3 bases and J lost 5 bases. The DNA of the CDR3 is TGTGCCAGCAGCCATAGGCCGGGACTAGCGGGAGGGCCATGGACCGGGGAGCTGTTTTTT. Its protein product is CASSHRPGLAGGPWTGELFF.

The rearrangement uses TRBV27 and TRBJ2-1; weak D call: TRBD2 (6 bases). V dropped 6 bases and J dropped 3 bases, with 9 bases sitting between them. Germline V lookup: CDR1 MNHEY, CDR2 SMNVEV (reference sequence). The CDR3 consists of 13 residues. The CDR3 sequence is CASRRGYYNEQFF. For the CDR3, the DNA is TGTGCCAGCAGACGGGGGTACTACAATGAGCAGTTCTTC.

This clone was picked up one time. This rearrangement joins TRBV9 to TRBJ2-6; no clear D gene. Germline assignment: CDR1 SGDLS and CDR2 YYNGEE. V shed 0 bases and J shed 4 bases, with 8 bases lying between them. This CDR3 has 15 amino acids. This chain's CDR3 is CASSVAAIGANVLTF. In nucleotides, the CDR3 is TGTGCCAGCAGCGTAGCCGCTATAGGGGCCAACGTCCTGACTTTC.

The chain uses TRBV29-1 and TRBJ2-2; 9 nucleotides align to TRBD2. J was trimmed by 7 bases and V by 8 bases; bases with no gene match: 14. In germline, CDR1 is SQVTM, CDR2 ANQGSEA. The CDR3 totals 15 residues. In nucleotides, the CDR3 is TGCAGCACCATGATCGGGGCTAGCGGGGACGGGGAGCTGTTTTTT. Its protein product is CSTMIGASGDGELFF.

In this sample, this clone turned up a few times. J is TRBJ1-3 and V is TRBV10-2; D is uncertain. The V gene lost 7 bases and the J gene lost 3 bases, with 19 bases spanning the gap. The length of the CDR3 is 16 residues. From germline, CDR1 is WSHSY and CDR2 SAAADI. The CDR3, as DNA: TGCGCCAGCAATCCGCAGCCGGGATTTTTTGGAAACACCATATATTTT. This translates into CASNPQPGFFGNTIYF.

The chain links TRBV7-2 to TRBJ2-7, with 8 bases fitting TRBD1. Germline CDR1 SGHTA, CDR2 FQGNSA. Trimming at V came to 8 bases and at J to 1 base, leaving 10 bases not matched to a gene. CDR3 length: 15 residues. CDR3 loop: CASLTIGQGSYEQYF. CDR3 coding DNA: TGTGCCAGCCTCACAATAGGACAGGGATCCTACGAGCAGTACTTC.

As for this clone: Germline and junction disagree at one end, which may indicate a read error. The chain employs TRBV6-6 and TRBJ1-4; 8 positions agree with TRBD1. The CDR3 runs 14 residues. The germline CDR1 and CDR2 sequences are MNHNY and SVGAGI (reference sequence). The CDR3 DNA is TGTGCCAGCAGTTTTTCAGGACAGGGAACTTATACCCTCTTT. The encoded protein is CASSFSGQGTYTLF.